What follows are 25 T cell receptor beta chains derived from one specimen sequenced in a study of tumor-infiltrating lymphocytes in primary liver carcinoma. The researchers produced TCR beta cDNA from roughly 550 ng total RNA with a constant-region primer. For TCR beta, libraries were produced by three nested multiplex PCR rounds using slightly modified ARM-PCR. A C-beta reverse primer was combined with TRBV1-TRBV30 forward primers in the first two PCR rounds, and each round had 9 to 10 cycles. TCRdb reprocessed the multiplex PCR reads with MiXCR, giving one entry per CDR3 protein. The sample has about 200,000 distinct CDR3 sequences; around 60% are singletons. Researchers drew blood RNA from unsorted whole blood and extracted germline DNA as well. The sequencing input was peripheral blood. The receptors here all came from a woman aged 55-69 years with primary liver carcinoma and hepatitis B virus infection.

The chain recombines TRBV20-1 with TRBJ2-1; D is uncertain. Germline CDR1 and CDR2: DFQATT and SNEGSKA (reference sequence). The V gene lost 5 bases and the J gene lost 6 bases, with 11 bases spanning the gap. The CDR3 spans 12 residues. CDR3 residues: CSAFIAGNEQFF. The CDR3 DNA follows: TGCAGTGCTTTCATAGCAGGCAATGAGCAGTTCTTC.

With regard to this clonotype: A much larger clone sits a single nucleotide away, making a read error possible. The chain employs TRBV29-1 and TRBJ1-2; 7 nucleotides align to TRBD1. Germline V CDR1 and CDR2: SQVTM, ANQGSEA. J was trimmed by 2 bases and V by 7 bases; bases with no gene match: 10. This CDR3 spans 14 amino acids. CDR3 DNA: TGCAGCGATGTAGAGACAGGGACCAACTATGGCTACACCTTC. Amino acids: CSDVETGTNYGYTF.

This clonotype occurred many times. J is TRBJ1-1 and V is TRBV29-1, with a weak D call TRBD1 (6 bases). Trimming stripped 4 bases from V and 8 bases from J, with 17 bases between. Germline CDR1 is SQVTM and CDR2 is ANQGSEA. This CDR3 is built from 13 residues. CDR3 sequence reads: CSVAGGSGTEAFF. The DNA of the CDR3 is TGCAGCGTTGCCGGGGGGTCCGGGACAGAAGCTTTCTTT.

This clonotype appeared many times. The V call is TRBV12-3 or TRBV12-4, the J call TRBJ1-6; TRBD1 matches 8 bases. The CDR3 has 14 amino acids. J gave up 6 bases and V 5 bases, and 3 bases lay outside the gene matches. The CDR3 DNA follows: TGTGCCAGCAGTCCGACAGGGGTTAATTCACCCCTCCACTTT. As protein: CASSPTGVNSPLHF.

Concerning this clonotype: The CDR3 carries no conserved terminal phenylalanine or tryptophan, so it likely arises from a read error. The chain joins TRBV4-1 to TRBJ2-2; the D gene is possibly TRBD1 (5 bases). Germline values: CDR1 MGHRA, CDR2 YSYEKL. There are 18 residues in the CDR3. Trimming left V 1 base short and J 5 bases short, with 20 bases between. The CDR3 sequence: CASSQVKPRSGRTGELFL. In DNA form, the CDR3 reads TGCGCCAGCAGCCAAGTCAAGCCTAGATCAGGGCGGACCGGGGAGCTGTTTCTT.

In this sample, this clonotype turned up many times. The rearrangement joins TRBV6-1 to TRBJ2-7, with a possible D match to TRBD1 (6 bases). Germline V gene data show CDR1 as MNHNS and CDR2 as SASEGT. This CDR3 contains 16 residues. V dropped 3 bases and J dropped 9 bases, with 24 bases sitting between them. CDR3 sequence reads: CASSDGYREVREGQYF. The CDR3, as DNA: TGTGCCAGCAGTGATGGTTACAGGGAAGTTCGTGAAGGGCAGTACTTC.

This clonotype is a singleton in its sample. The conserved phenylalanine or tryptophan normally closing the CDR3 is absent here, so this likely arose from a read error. In DNA, the CDR3 is TGTGCCTGGAGTCGTCCCGAGACCAGCGTGGTCACCGGGGAGCTGTTTTCT. Translated: CAWSRPETSVVTGELFS. The chain uses TRBV30 and TRBJ2-2; D gene ambiguous. Germline V lookup: CDR1 GTSNPN, CDR2 SVGIG (reference sequence). V lost 2 bases to trimming and J lost 4 bases, with 20 bases between them. The CDR3 loop spans 17 amino acids.

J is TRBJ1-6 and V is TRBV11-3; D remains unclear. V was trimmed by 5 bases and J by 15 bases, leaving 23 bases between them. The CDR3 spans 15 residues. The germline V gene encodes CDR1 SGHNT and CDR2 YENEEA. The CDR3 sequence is CASSGPPASNTDLHF. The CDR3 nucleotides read TGTGCCAGCAGCGGACCCCCGGCCTCTAATACAGACCTCCACTTT. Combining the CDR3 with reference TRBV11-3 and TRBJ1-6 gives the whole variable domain EAGVVQSPRYKIIEKKQPVAFWCNPISGHNTLYWYLQNLGQGPELLIRYENEEAVDDSQLPKDRFSAERLKGVDSTLKIQPAELGDSAVYLCASSGPPASNTDLHFGNGTRLTVT.

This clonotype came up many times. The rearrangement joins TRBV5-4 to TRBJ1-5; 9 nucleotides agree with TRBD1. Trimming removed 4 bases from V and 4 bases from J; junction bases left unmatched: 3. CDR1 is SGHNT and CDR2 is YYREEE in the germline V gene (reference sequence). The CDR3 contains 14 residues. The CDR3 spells CASSHDRGNQPQHF. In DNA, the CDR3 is TGTGCCAGCAGCCATGACAGGGGGAATCAGCCCCAGCATTTT.

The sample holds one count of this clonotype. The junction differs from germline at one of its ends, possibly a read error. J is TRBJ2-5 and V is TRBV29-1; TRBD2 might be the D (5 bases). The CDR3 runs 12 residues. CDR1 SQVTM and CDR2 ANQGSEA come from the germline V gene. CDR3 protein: CGVGWEWEIQYF. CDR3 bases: TGCGGCGTTGGCTGGGAATGGGAGATCCAGTACTTC.

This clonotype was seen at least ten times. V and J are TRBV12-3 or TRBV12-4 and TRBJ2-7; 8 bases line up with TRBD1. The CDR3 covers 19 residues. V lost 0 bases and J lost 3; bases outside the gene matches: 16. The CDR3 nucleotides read TGTGCCAGCAGTTTAGCGGCGGGCAGGGGGCGTTTCGCCCACTACGAGCAGTACTTC. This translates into CASSLAAGRGRFAHYEQYF.

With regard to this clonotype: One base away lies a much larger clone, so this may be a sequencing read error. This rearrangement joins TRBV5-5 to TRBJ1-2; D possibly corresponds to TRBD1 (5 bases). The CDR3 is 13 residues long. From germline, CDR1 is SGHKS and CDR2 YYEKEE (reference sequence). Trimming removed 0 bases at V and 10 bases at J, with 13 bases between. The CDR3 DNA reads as TGTGCCAGCAGCTTGGCTGGGGCGCGTGACTACACCTTC. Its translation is CASSLAGARDYTF.

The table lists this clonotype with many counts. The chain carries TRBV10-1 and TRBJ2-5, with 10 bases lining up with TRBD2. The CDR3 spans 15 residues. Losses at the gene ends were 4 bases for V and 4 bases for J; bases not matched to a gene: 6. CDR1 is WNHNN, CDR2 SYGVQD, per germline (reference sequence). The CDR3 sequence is CASSGSGRALETQYF. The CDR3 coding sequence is TGCGCCAGCAGTGGGAGCGGGAGGGCCTTAGAGACCCAGTACTTC.

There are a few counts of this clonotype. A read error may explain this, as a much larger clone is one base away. The DNA for the CDR3 is TGTGCCAGCAGCTTAGATCTGGCCGGGGAGGGGGGGTACTTC. Protein product: CASSLDLAGEGGYF. This sequence joins TRBV11-2 and TRBJ2-7; the D gene is possibly TRBD2 (7 bases). V lost 0 bases to trimming and J lost 12 bases, with 18 bases between them. CDR3 length: 14 amino acids. Germline V lookup: CDR1 SGHAT, CDR2 FQNNGV. The whole variable domain, remainder taken from reference TRBV11-2 and TRBJ2-7, is EAGVAQSPRYKIIEKRQSVAFWCNPISGHATLYWYQQILGQGPKLLIQFQNNGVVDDSQLPKDRFSAERLKGVDSTLKIQPAKLEDSAVYLCASSLDLAGEGGYFGPGTRLTVT.

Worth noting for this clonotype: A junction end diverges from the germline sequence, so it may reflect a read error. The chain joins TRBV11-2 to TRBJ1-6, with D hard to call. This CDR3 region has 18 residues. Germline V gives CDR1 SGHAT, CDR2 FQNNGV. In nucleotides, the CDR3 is TGTGCCACCGGTCGGTTAAGGACGGATTCACACAATAATTCACCCTTCCACTTT. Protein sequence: CATGRLRTDSHNNSPFHF. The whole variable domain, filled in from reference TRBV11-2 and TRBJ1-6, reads EAGVAQSPRYKIIEKRQSVAFWCNPISGHATLYWYQQILGQGPKLLIQFQNNGVVDDSQLPKDRFSAERLKGVDSTLKIQPAKLEDSAVYLCATGRLRTDSHNNSPFHFGNGTRLTVT.

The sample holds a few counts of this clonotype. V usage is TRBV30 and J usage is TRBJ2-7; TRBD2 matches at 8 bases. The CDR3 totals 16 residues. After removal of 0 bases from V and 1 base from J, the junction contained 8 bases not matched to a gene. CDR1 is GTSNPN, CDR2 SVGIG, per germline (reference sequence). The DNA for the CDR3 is TGTGCCTGGAGTGTACGTAGGCGGGGGGTTTCCTACGAGCAGTACTTC. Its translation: CAWSVRRRGVSYEQYF.

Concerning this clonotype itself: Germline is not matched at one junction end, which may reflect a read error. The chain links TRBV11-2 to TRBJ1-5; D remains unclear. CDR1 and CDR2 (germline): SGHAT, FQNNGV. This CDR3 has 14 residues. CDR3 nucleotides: TGCGCCAGCAGCTTTTTGGGTAGCAATAAGCCCCAGCATTTT. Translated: CASSFLGSNKPQHF.

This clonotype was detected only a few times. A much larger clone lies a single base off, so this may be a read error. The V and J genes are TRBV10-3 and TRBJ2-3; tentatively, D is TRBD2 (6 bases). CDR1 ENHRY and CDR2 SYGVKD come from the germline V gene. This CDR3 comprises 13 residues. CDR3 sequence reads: CAICEFGGDTQYF. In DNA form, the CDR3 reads TGTGCCATCTGTGAGTTCGGGGGAGATACGCAGTATTTT.

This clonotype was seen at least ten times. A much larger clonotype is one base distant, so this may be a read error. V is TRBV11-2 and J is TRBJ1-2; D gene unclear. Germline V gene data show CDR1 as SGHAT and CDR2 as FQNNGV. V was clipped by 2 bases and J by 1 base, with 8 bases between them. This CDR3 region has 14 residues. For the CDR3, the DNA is TGTGCCAGCAGCTTACTGACGGTTAACTATGGCTACACCTTC. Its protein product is CASSLLTVNYGYTF. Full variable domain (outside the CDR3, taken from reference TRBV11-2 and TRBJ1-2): EAGVAQSPRYKIIEKRQSVAFWCNPISGHATLYWYQQILGQGPKLLIQFQNNGVVDDSQLPKDRFSAERLKGVDSTLKIQPAKLEDSAVYLCASSLLTVNYGYTFGSGTRLTVV.

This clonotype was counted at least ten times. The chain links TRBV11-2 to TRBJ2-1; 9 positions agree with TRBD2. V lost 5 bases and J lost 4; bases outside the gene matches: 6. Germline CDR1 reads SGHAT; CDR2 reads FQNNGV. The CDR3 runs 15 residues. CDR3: CASSPWREGYNEQFF. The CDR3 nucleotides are TGTGCCAGCAGCCCATGGCGGGAGGGGTACAATGAGCAGTTCTTC.

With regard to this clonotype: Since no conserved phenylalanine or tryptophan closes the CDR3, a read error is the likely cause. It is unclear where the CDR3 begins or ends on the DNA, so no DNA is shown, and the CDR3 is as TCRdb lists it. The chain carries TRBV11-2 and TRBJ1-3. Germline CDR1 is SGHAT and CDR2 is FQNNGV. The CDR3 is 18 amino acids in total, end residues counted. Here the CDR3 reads CASSLVPVRGSSGNTMYS.

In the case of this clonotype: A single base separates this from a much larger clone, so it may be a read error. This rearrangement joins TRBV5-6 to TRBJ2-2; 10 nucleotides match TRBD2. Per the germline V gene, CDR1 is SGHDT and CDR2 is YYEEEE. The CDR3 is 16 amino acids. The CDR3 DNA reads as TGTGCCAGCAGCTTGGAACCTAGCGGGAGCACCGGGGAGCTGCTTTTT. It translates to CASSLEPSGSTGELLF.

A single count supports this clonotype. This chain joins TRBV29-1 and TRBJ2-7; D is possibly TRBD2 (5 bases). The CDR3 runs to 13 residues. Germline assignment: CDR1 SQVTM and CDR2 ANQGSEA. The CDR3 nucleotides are TGCAGTGTTAAACGTCCCGGAGGTGCGTGGCAGTACTTC. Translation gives CSVKRPGGAWQYF.

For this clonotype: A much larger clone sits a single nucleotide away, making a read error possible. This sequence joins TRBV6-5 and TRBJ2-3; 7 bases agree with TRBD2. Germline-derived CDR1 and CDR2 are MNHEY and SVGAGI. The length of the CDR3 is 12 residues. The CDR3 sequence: CASMGGADTQFF. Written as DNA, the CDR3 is TGTGCCAGCATGGGAGGGGCAGATACGCAGTTTTTT.

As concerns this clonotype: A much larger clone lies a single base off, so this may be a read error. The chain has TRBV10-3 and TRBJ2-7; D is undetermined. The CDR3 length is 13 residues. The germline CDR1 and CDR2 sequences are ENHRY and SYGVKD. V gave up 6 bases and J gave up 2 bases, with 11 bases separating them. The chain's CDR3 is CAIRPDITYEQYF. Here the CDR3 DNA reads TGTGCCATCAGACCTGACATTACCTACGAGCAGTACTTC.